This entry lists 25 T cell receptor beta chains sequenced from one sample in a study of siplizumab effects on memory and regulatory T cells. Data came from immunoSEQ multiplex PCR; TCRdb stores just in-frame clones and leaves some out. The sample contains approximately 58,000 clones, over 90% of which appear only once. The sequenced sample was CD8+ T cells sorted from blood. The source is a human donor in good health.

This chain connects TRBV27 to TRBJ2-7; D unresolved. Trimming took 10 bases from V and 6 from J, leaving 19 bases between them. Germline V gives CDR1 MNHEY, CDR2 SMNVEV (reference sequence). The CDR3 is 13 amino acids. In nucleotides, the CDR3 is TGTGCCACCAAAAATGTCGAACAGACCGAGCAGTACTTC. This codes for CATKNVEQTEQYF.

V is TRBV27 and J is TRBJ1-3; the match to TRBD1 covers 8 bases. Trimming cost V 5 bases and J 4 bases; bases outside gene matches: 4. Germline V gene sequence: CDR1 MNHEY, CDR2 SMNVEV (reference sequence). This CDR3 spans 14 amino acids. This CDR3 reads CASSQGARGNTIYF. CDR3 DNA sequence: TGTGCCAGCAGTCAGGGGGCGCGAGGAAACACCATATATTTT.

The chain is built from TRBV6-5 and TRBJ2-7; TRBD1 might be the D (5 bases). Between the trimmed V and J ends, which lost 4 bases and 2 bases, there was a span of 12 bases. This CDR3 is 14 amino acids long. Germline CDR1 reads MNHEY; CDR2 reads SVGAGI. CDR3 coding DNA: TGTGCCAGCAGTTCCCAGGGTTTCGCCTACGAGCAGTACTTC. Amino acids: CASSSQGFAYEQYF.

V and J are TRBV7-9 and TRBJ1-4, with D unclear. The CDR3 totals 15 residues. V lost 4 bases and J 0 bases, leaving 9 bases between the germline ends. CDR1 is SEHNR and CDR2 is FQNEAQ in the germline V gene (reference sequence). In DNA, the CDR3 is TGTGCCAGCAGCTCGACTCCTTCAACTAATGAAAAACTGTTTTTT. It specifies CASSSTPSTNEKLFF.

This clone was counted once. The chain links TRBV6-4 to TRBJ1-1; D unclear. The CDR3 has 13 amino acids. Germline CDR1 and CDR2: MRHNA and SNTAGT. Trimming took 6 bases from V and 4 from J, leaving 12 bases between them. Here the CDR3 reads CASSRGPSTEAFF. The DNA for the CDR3 is TGTGCCAGCAGCCGCGGTCCAAGCACTGAAGCTTTCTTT.

This clone was recorded only once. The genes are TRBV19 and TRBJ2-7, with a weak D call TRBD1 (6 bases). The V end was cut by 9 bases, the J end by 0 bases, with 12 bases between. The CDR3 extends over 13 amino acids. CDR1 and CDR2 (germline): LNHDA, SQIVND (reference sequence). The CDR3 bases are TGTGCCAGACTCACGGGACACTCCTACGAGCAGTACTTC. As protein: CARLTGHSYEQYF. Together with reference TRBV19 and TRBJ2-7, the CDR3 gives the full variable domain: DGGITQSPKYLFRKEGQNVTLSCEQNLNHDAMYWYRQDPGQGLRLIYYSQIVNDFQKGDIAEGYSVSREKKESFPLTVTSAQKNPTAFYLCARLTGHSYEQYFGPGTRLTVT.

The V and J genes are TRBV27 and TRBJ1-6; D gene uncertain. V gave up 5 bases and J gave up 7 bases, with 12 bases separating them. CDR3 size: 14 residues. From germline, CDR1 is MNHEY and CDR2 SMNVEV (reference sequence). CDR3 in DNA: TGTGCCAGCAGTCTCCGATCGACCAATTCACCCCTCCACTTT. This encodes CASSLRSTNSPLHF.

This clone appeared once. V and J are TRBV27 and TRBJ1-1; D possibly corresponds to TRBD1 (6 bases). The CDR3 length is 13 residues. The germline V gene encodes CDR1 MNHEY and CDR2 SMNVEV (reference sequence). V lost 7 bases and J 4 bases, leaving 13 bases between the germline ends. The CDR3 loop reads CASNPGEGTEAFF. Here the CDR3 DNA reads TGTGCCAGCAACCCAGGGGAGGGCACTGAAGCTTTCTTT.

V gene TRBV29-1 combines with J gene TRBJ1-2, with D possibly matching TRBD1 (6 bases). The CDR3 loop spans 14 amino acids. Germline lookup yields CDR1 SQVTM and CDR2 ANQGSEA. V was clipped by 0 bases and J by 2 bases, with 10 bases between them. CDR3 protein: CSVEENRANYGYTF. The CDR3 DNA reads TGCAGCGTTGAAGAAAACAGGGCCAACTATGGCTACACCTTC.

The CDR3 is CAISQGEGYEQYF. The CDR3 coding sequence is TGTGCCATCAGCCAAGGGGAGGGGTACGAGCAGTACTTC. The chain combines TRBV10-3 with TRBJ2-7, with 7 positions matching TRBD2. The CDR3 is 13 residues long. Germline-derived CDR1 and CDR2 are ENHRY and SYGVKD. Trimming cost V 6 bases and J 4 bases; bases outside gene matches: 6.

This clone was observed once. CDR3 sequence reads: CASRESTGSGYEQYF. In nucleotides, the CDR3 is TGCGCCAGCAGGGAGAGTACTGGGTCTGGTTACGAGCAGTACTTC. The chain is built from TRBV5-1 and TRBJ2-7; no clear D. The ends were cut back, 5 bases at V and 4 bases at J, with 19 bases in the middle. From germline, CDR1 is SGHRS and CDR2 YFSETQ. This CDR3 is built from 15 residues.

This clone is a singleton in its sample. The chain recombines TRBV7-9 with TRBJ1-3; D is perhaps TRBD1 (5 bases). Trimming took 5 bases from V and 2 from J, leaving 13 bases between them. CDR3 length: 15 amino acids. Germline CDR1 is SEHNR and CDR2 is FQNEAQ (reference sequence). The CDR3: CASSHSRDPGNTIYF. The CDR3, as DNA: TGTGCCAGCAGCCATAGCCGGGACCCTGGAAACACCATATATTTT.

The chain employs TRBV28 and TRBJ2-1, with D perhaps TRBD1 or TRBD2 (5 bases each). Germline assignment: CDR1 MDHEN and CDR2 SYDVKM. Trimming shortened V by 3 bases and J by 7 bases, and 7 bases separated the two germline ends. The CDR3 consists of 12 residues. The chain's CDR3 is CASSFEGNEQFF. As DNA, the CDR3 is TGTGCCAGCAGTTTTGAGGGGAATGAGCAGTTCTTC.

This chain links TRBV25-1 with TRBJ1-2; possibly TRBD1 for D (5 bases). The V end was cut by 8 bases, the J end by 7 bases, with 17 bases between. The CDR3 extends over 13 amino acids. The germline gives CDR1 MGHDK, CDR2 SYGVNS. As DNA, the CDR3 is TGTGCCAGCTCGAACGGGGGGGGTTCTGGCTACACCTTC. Protein product: CASSNGGGSGYTF.

V and J are TRBV5-4 and TRBJ2-5; D may be TRBD2 (5 bases). The CDR3 length is 14 residues. The germline V and J ends were trimmed by 4 bases and 1 base, with 11 bases remaining between them. Per germline, CDR1 SGHNT and CDR2 YYREEE (reference sequence). The CDR3 reads CASSLFGSQETQYF. CDR3 bases: TGTGCCAGCAGCCTCTTTGGGAGCCAAGAGACCCAGTACTTC.

The chain links TRBV7-2 to TRBJ2-4, with D possibly being TRBD2 (6 bases). Germline values: CDR1 SGHTA, CDR2 FQGNSA. With 1 base removed from V and 15 bases from J, the gap between germline ends came to 16 bases. This CDR3 is 13 amino acids long. This CDR3 reads CASSLGGVDGPYF. Here the CDR3 DNA reads TGTGCCAGCAGCTTAGGGGGGGTAGATGGTCCGTACTTC.

This CDR3 is CASSSSGNSNEQFF. CDR3 sequence (DNA): TGTGCCAGTAGTTCTAGCGGGAACAGCAATGAGCAGTTCTTC. This sequence joins TRBV19 and TRBJ2-1, with 9 positions matching TRBD2. Germline values: CDR1 LNHDA, CDR2 SQIVND (reference sequence). The CDR3 loop spans 14 amino acids. V gave up 5 bases and J gave up 6 bases; unmatched junction bases: 5.

CDR3 in DNA: TGCGCCAGCAGCCAAGAGGGGTCTCCCTACGAGCAGTACTTC. This sequence encodes CASSQEGSPYEQYF. The chain couples TRBV4-1 to TRBJ2-7; no reliable D call. In germline, CDR1 is MGHRA, CDR2 YSYEKL. This CDR3 is built from 14 residues. Trimming took off 0 bases at V and 2 bases at J, with 8 bases between the two ends.

This clone has a single count. The chain employs TRBV27 and TRBJ2-2, with D hard to call. The germline CDR1 and CDR2 sequences are MNHEY and SMNVEV (reference sequence). V lost 5 bases and J lost 1, with 11 bases in between. The CDR3 is made up of 15 amino acids. CDR3 loop: CASSLTELNTGELFF. As DNA, the CDR3 is TGTGCCAGCAGTCTGACGGAGCTGAACACCGGGGAGCTGTTTTTT.

V is TRBV2 and J is TRBJ1-5; D call uncertain. Deletions cut 0 bases from V and 4 bases from J, with 16 bases between. The CDR3 loop spans 17 amino acids. Germline V gene sequence: CDR1 SNHLY, CDR2 FYNNEI. The CDR3 sequence: CASSEARRLAGNQPQHF. DNA of the CDR3: TGTGCCAGCAGTGAAGCCAGGAGACTAGCTGGGAATCAGCCCCAGCATTTT.

The J gene is TRBJ1-5, the V gene TRBV27; 7 bases line up with TRBD1. Germline V gives CDR1 MNHEY, CDR2 SMNVEV (reference sequence). This CDR3 comprises 15 residues. Losses at the gene ends were 6 bases for V and 3 bases for J; bases not matched to a gene: 8. The chain's CDR3 is CASRENRGYNQPQHF. CDR3 sequence (DNA): TGTGCCAGCAGGGAGAACAGGGGCTACAATCAGCCCCAGCATTTT.

The V and J genes are TRBV29-1 and TRBJ1-4; no clear D. The ends were cut back, 6 bases at V and 0 bases at J, with 11 bases in the middle. The CDR3 sequence is 14 residues long. Germline V gives CDR1 SQVTM, CDR2 ANQGSEA. The CDR3, as DNA: TGCAGCGTGCTATTAGTTGCAACTAATGAAAAACTGTTTTTT. It codes for CSVLLVATNEKLFF.

This chain connects TRBV5-6 to TRBJ2-3, with 13 bases that match TRBD2. Germline CDR1 is SGHDT and CDR2 is YYEEEE. The V and J ends lost 3 bases and 0 bases, in that order; junction bases with no gene match: 1. This CDR3 has 16 residues. CDR3 sequence (DNA): TGTGCCAGCAGCTCGGGACTAGCGGGGAGCACAGATACGCAGTATTTT. Its translation is CASSSGLAGSTDTQYF.

DNA of the CDR3: TGTGCCAGCAGCTCCAGGGGAGATGAAGCTTTCTTT. As protein: CASSSRGDEAFF. The chain has TRBV7-9 and TRBJ1-1, with D possibly matching TRBD1 (6 bases). The ends were cut back, 4 bases at V and 7 bases at J, with 10 bases in the middle. The CDR3 loop spans 12 amino acids. Germline CDR1 and CDR2: SEHNR and FQNEAQ (reference sequence).

The chain is built from TRBV27 and TRBJ1-1; no definite D call. The germline V gene has CDR1 MNHEY and CDR2 SMNVEV (reference sequence). V gave up 6 bases and J gave up 3 bases, with 17 bases separating them. CDR3 length: 15 residues. The chain's CDR3 is CASSPWGGKDTEAFF. The CDR3 DNA reads as TGTGCCAGCAGCCCCTGGGGAGGGAAGGACACTGAAGCTTTCTTT.